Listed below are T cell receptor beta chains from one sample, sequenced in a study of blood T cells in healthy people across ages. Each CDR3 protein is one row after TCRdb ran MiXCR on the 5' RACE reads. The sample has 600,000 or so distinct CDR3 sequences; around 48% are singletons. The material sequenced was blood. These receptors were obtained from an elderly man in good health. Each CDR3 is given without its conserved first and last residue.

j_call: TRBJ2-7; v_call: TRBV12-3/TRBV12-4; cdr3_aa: ASRMDSYEQY
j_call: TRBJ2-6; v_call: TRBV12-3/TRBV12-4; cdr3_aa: ASSPRTGGGSGANVLT
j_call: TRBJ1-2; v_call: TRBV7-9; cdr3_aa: ASSLRQGGAYGYT
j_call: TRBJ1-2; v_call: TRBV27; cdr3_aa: ASRPTGGKNYGYT
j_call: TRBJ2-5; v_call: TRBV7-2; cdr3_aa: ASSLGPGQTQETQY
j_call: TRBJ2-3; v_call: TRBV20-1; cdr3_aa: SARYGRAADTQY
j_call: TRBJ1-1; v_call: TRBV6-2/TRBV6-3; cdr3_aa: ASSSRGQEPMNTEAF
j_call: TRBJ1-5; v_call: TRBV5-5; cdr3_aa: AVNPGIYSNQPQH
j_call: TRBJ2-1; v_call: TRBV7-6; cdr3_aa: ASSLVTSYNEQF
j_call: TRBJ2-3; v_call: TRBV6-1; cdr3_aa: ASRQRTGGRTDTQY
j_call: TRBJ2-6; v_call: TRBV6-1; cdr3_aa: ASIKLLSGANVLT
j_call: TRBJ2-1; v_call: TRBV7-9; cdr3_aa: ASSLGGSGGYFFYNEQF
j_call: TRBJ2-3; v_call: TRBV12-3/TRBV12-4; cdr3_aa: ASSLALNTDTQF
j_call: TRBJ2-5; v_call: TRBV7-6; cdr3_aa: ASRGDRVAETQY
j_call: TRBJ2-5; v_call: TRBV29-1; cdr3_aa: SGVDTGTPEETQY
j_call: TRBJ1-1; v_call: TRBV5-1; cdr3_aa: ASSPNKDTEAF
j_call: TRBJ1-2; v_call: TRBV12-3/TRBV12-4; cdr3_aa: ASSLTSKTDGYT
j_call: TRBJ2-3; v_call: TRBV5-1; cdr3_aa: ASSLAGVVTDTQY
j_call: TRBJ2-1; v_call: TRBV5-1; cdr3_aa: ASSLAVGRGFYNEQF
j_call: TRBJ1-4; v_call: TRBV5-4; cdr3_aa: ASSFPGQGEKLF
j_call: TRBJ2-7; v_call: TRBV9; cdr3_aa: ASSTDRATYEQY
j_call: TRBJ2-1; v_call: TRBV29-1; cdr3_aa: SAEQDYNEQF
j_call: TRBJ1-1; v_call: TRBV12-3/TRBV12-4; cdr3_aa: ASSLGGHTEAF
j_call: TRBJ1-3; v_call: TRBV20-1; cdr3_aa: SAKFSGNTIY
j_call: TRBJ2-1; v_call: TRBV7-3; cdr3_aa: ASSLLAGVTYNEQF
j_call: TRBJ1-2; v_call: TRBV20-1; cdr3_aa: STTRTGIYGYT
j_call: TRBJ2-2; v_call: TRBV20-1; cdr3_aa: SAKTGLNTGELF
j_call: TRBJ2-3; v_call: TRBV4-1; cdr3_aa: ASSRFTDTQY
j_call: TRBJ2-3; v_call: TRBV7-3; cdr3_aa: ASSSNPTSGTDTQY
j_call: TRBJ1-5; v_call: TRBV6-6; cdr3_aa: ASKQGTQPQH
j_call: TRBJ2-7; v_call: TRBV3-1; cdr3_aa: ASSPRDPYEQY
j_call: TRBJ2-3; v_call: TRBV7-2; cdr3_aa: ASSLRQGLGTDTQY
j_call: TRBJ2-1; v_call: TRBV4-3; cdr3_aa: ASSLGGRLAGNNEQF
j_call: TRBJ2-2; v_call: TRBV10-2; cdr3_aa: ASMRTGELF
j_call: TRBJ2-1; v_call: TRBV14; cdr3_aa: ASTPGLNNEQF
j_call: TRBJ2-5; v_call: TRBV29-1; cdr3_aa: SGGFGSETQY
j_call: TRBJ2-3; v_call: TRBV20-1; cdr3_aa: SARLGTSGRGVGTDTQY
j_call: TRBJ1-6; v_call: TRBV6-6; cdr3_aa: ASNEPGQGRSPLH
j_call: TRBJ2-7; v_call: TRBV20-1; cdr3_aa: SATRPGISYEQY
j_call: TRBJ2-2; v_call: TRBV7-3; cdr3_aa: ASSLNEGSTGELF
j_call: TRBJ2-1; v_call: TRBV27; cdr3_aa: ASSSFGGGGYNEQF
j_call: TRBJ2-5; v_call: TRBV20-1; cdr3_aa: SAWDAEKETQY
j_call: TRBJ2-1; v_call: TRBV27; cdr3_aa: ASSFREMSEQF
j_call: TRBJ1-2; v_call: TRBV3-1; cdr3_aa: ASSPRLQNYGYT
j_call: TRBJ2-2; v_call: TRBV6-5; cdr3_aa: ASSRGRTNTGELF
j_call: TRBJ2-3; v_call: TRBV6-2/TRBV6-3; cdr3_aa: ASSFSGRATLSTDTQY
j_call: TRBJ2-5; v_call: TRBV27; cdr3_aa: ASSLVGHQETQY
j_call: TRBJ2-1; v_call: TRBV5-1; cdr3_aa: ASSAIPGPEANEQF
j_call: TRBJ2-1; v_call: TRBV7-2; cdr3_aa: ASSFGSNEQF
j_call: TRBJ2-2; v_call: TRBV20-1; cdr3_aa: SARVGVSNTGELF
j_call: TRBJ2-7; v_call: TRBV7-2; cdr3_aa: ASSLGTSGGAYEQY
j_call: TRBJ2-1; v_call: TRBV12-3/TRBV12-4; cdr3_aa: ASSFGGARNEQF
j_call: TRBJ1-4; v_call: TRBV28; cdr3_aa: ASSRPVGTVEKLF
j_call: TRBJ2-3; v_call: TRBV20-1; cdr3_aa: SAPSGGRGTDTQY
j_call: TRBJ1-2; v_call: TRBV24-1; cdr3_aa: ATSAQTGYGYT
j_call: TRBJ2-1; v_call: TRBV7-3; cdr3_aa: ASSSGGRATFNEQF